This is a list of T cell receptor beta chains from one sample in a study of blood T cell repertoires in COVID-19. The table came from immunoSEQ multiplex PCR; TCRdb's copy has only in-frame clones and leaves some out. Of 72,000 or so clones listed, about 89% are singletons. The sequenced sample was peripheral blood. The receptors derive from an older woman with acute or convalescent COVID-19. Both conserved end residues are part of each CDR3. Each record gives: V gene, D gene, J gene, clone size, CDR3 protein, CDR3 DNA. D genes are given only for firm matches. Rows may omit the clone size; those that give it use once, few, many or a size class.

>TRBV18|.|TRBJ2-2|.
CASSPPTGDGTGELFF
TGTGCCAGCTCACCACCGACAGGAGATGGCACCGGGGAGCTGTTTTTT
>TRBV7-9|.|TRBJ1-2|.
CASSPRGSLGYTF
TGTGCCAGCAGCCCCCGGGGTTCGCTAGGCTACACCTTC
>TRBV5-1|TRBD1|TRBJ1-2|.
CASSLATGTGARGYTF
TGCGCCAGCAGCTTGGCTACCGGGACAGGGGCTAGAGGCTACACCTTC
>TRBV5-4|.|TRBJ2-3|.
CASSLSRGAETDTQYF
TGTGCCAGCAGCCTAAGTCGGGGGGCCGAAACAGATACGCAGTATTTT
>TRBV2|.|TRBJ1-5|.
CASRNLQGFGNQPQHF
TGTGCCAGCAGGAACTTACAGGGATTCGGGAATCAGCCCCAGCATTTT
>TRBV19|.|TRBJ1-1|.
CASSGPSRGAAFF
TGTGCCAGTAGTGGCCCGTCCCGGGGGGCAGCTTTCTTT
>TRBV11-2|TRBD1|TRBJ2-4|once
CASSPLGWGQSPKNIQYF
TGTGCCAGCAGCCCCTTGGGTTGGGGACAGAGCCCCAAAAACATTCAGTACTTC
>TRBV7-9|TRBD2|TRBJ2-1|.
CASSPQTSANEQFF
TGTGCCAGCAGCCCGCAGACTAGCGCAAATGAGCAGTTCTTC
>TRBV5-4|TRBD1|TRBJ2-3|.
CASSSGTGEYGTQYF
TGTGCCAGCAGCTCCGGGACAGGGGAATATGGTACGCAGTATTTT
>TRBV18|TRBD1|TRBJ1-2|.
CASSGTGNWPNYGYTF
TGTGCCAGCTCGGGGACAGGGAATTGGCCTAACTATGGCTACACCTTC
>TRBV5-6|TRBD2|TRBJ2-5|.
CASSSTIAGVKTQYF
TGTGCCAGCAGCTCAACCATAGCGGGGGTAAAGACCCAGTACTTC
>TRBV2|TRBD2|TRBJ2-2|.
CASSGGSGGGGELFF
TGTGCCAGCAGTGGTGGCAGCGGGGGAGGCGGGGAGCTGTTTTTT
>TRBV3-1/TRBV3-2|.|TRBJ1-3|.
CASSRSNSAGNTIYF
TGTGCCAGCAGCCGAAGTAATAGTGCGGGAAACACCATATATTTT
>TRBV19|.|TRBJ2-5|.
CASMGPAGRKETQYF
TGTGCCAGTATGGGGCCCGCAGGGCGAAAAGAGACCCAGTACTTC
>TRBV6-4|.|TRBJ2-7|.
CASSETHGNEQYF
TGTGCCAGCAGTGAAACCCACGGGAACGAGCAGTACTTC
>TRBV27|.|TRBJ2-7|.
CASSLYRGSEQYF
TGTGCCAGCAGTTTATATAGGGGATCCGAGCAGTACTTC
>TRBV3-1/TRBV3-2|.|TRBJ2-5|.
CASSPSASQETQYF
TGTGCCAGCAGCCCTTCCGCCAGCCAAGAGACCCAGTACTTC
>TRBV19|.|TRBJ2-1|.
CAVGRYEQFF
TGTGCCGTGGGCAGGTATGAGCAGTTCTTC
>TRBV5-1|.|TRBJ1-3|.
CASSFLSGGSGNTIYF
TGCGCCAGCAGCTTCCTCTCGGGGGGCTCTGGAAACACCATATATTTT
>TRBV10-3|.|TRBJ2-6|.
CAISESWGRSGANVLTF
TGTGCCATCAGTGAGTCGTGGGGGCGCTCTGGGGCCAACGTCCTGACTTTC
>TRBV11-3|.|TRBJ1-5|.
CASSPVLGSDQPQHF
TGTGCCAGCAGCCCCGTCCTAGGGAGTGACCAGCCCCAGCATTTT
>TRBV4-1|TRBD1|TRBJ1-6|few
CASSQVWTGSNSPLHF
TGCGCCAGCAGCCAAGTCTGGACAGGTAGCAATTCACCCCTCCACTTT
>TRBV25-1|TRBD2|TRBJ2-2|.
CASSQSGGPYAGELFF
TGTGCCAGCTCCCAGAGCGGGGGGCCTTACGCCGGGGAGCTGTTTTTT
>TRBV2|.|TRBJ1-1|.
CASRPTGFDTEAFF
TGTGCCAGCAGACCAACAGGGTTCGACACTGAAGCTTTCTTT
>TRBV10-3|TRBD1|TRBJ1-3|.
CAISESGLATGAGNTIYF
TGTGCCATCAGTGAGTCGGGACTCGCGACAGGGGCGGGAAACACCATATATTTT
>TRBV2|.|TRBJ2-3|few
CASSDGRGSTDTQYF
TGTGCCAGCAGTGATGGTAGGGGTAGCACAGATACGCAGTATTTT
>TRBV19|TRBD1|TRBJ2-7|once
CASSSSWDRGYEQYF
TGTGCCAGTAGTTCTAGCTGGGACAGGGGGTACGAGCAGTACTTC
>TRBV3-1/TRBV3-2|TRBD2|TRBJ2-5|few
CASSTSGGVLGTQYF
TGTGCCAGCAGCACTAGCGGGGGGGTCTTAGGGACCCAGTACTTC
>TRBV7-6|.|TRBJ2-3|.
CASSLAVSLDTQYF
TGTGCCAGCAGCTTAGCGGTTAGCCTAGATACGCAGTATTTT
>TRBV4-1|.|TRBJ1-5|.
CASSQDLNRVPYSNQPQHF
TGCGCCAGCAGCCAAGACCTTAACAGGGTCCCCTATAGCAATCAGCCCCAGCATTTT
>TRBV29-1|TRBD1|TRBJ1-2|.
CSARTGGNYGYTF
TGCAGCGCTCGGACAGGGGGCAACTATGGCTACACCTTC
>TRBV25-1|TRBD1|TRBJ1-4|.
CASSKGQGSTNEKLFF
TGTGCCAGCAGTAAGGGACAGGGGAGTACTAATGAAAAACTGTTTTTT
>TRBV15|TRBD2|TRBJ2-1|.
CATSGPGLGYNEQFF
TGTGCCACCAGCGGTCCGGGACTAGGGTACAATGAGCAGTTCTTC
>TRBV5-6|TRBD1|TRBJ1-6|.
CASSPGQDNYNSPLHF
TGTGCCAGCAGCCCGGGACAGGATAATTATAATTCACCCCTCCACTTT
>TRBV19|TRBD1|TRBJ1-2|.
CASSYRGLNDGYTF
TGTGCCAGTAGTTACAGGGGGCTTAACGATGGCTACACCTTC
>TRBV28|.|TRBJ1-4|.
CASTLRDEKLFF
TGTGCCAGCACCCTCAGGGATGAAAAACTGTTTTTT
>TRBV7-2|.|TRBJ2-1|.
CASSSRIEQFF
TGTGCCAGCAGCTCCCGTATTGAGCAGTTCTTC
>TRBV2|.|TRBJ2-5|.
CASRDHRRQETQYF
TGTGCCAGTAGAGATCACAGACGCCAAGAGACCCAGTACTTC
>TRBV30|.|TRBJ1-2|.
CAWAGVRGRGGSGYTF
TGTGCCTGGGCTGGAGTACGGGGACGGGGGGGGTCTGGCTACACCTTC
>TRBV15|TRBD1|TRBJ2-7|.
CATSGTGGIYEQYF
TGTGCCACCAGCGGGACAGGGGGTATCTACGAGCAGTACTTC
>TRBV28|TRBD2|TRBJ2-3|.
CASSSSGGHRDTQYF
TGTGCCAGCAGTTCTAGCGGGGGCCACCGAGATACGCAGTATTTT
>TRBV24-1|TRBD1|TRBJ1-3|.
CATSDLYFVPPTGAVLGNTIYF
TGTGCCACCAGTGATTTGTATTTTGTTCCTCCAACAGGGGCAGTTCTTGGAAACACCATATATTTT
>TRBV5-1|TRBD2|TRBJ2-7|.
CASSGLSGGPAYEQYF
TGCGCCAGCAGCGGTCTTAGCGGGGGGCCAGCCTACGAGCAGTACTTC
>TRBV30|.|TRBJ2-7|.
CAWSVIGGTRHEQYF
TGTGCCTGGAGTGTTATCGGCGGGACGCGCCACGAGCAGTACTTC
>TRBV9|TRBD2|TRBJ2-1|.
CASSPGTSGYNEQFF
TGTGCCAGCAGCCCCGGGACTAGCGGCTACAATGAGCAGTTCTTC
>TRBV29-1|.|TRBJ1-2|.
CSVEEGGVGGYTF
TGCAGCGTTGAAGAAGGTGGAGTCGGGGGCTACACCTTC